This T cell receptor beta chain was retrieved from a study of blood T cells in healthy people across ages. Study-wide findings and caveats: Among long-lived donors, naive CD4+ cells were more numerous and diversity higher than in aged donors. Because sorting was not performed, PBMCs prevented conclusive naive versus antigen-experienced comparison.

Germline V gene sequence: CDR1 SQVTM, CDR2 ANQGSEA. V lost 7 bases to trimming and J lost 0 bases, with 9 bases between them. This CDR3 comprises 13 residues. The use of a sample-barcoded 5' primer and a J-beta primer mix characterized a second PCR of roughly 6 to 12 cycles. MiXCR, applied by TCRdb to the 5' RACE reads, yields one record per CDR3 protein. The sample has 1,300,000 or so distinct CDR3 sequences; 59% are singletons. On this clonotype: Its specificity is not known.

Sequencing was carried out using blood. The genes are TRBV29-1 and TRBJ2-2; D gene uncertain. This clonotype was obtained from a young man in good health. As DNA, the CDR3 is TGCAGCGCTGTGACCCCGAACACCGGGGAGCTGTTTTTT. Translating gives CSAVTPNTGELFF.